This T cell receptor (beta chain) was identified during a study of T cells in Graves' hyperthyroidism and ophthalmopathy. A NOSPECS grade of at least 4, a Clinical Activity Score of at least 3 and duration under 3 months were recorded in ophthalmopathy patients. PBMCs were derived from about 10 ml fresh peripheral blood. The source material, RNA transcripts, was used to amplify TCR beta CDR3 regions. The TCR CDR3 was amplified in a first-round RT-PCR using the HTBI primer set. TCRdb recomputed calls from the multiplex PCR reads with MiXCR, one row per CDR3 protein. The sample has 490,000 or so distinct CDR3 sequences; about 16% are singletons. This clonotype was seen repeatedly, ten times or more. Material: blood. This sequence originates from a woman in her twenties or thirties with Graves' ophthalmopathy.

CDR3 sequence: CASSYERLAASYEQYF. CDR3 DNA: TGTGCCAGCAGTTACGAACGACTAGCGGCTTCCTACGAGCAGTACTTC. The V call is TRBV6-2 or TRBV6-3, the J call TRBJ2-7; the match to TRBD2 covers 9 bases. Germline V lookup: CDR1 MNHEY, CDR2 SVGEGT. The CDR3 is 16 residues long. The trim removed 2 bases at V and 1 base at J, leaving 6 bases unmatched.